One T cell receptor beta chain is described in this entry. Its matching antigen is unknown. This sample was included in a study of T cells after yellow fever vaccination. Looking at the study overall: It was SMART-Seq v4 Ultra Low Input that prepared the fractions with low cell numbers.

Whole-study results and caveats: Highly abundant clonotypes carried over from the bulk population could end up in FACS-sorted repertoires as contaminants.

Making TCR cDNA involved 5'RACE template switching, which added UMIs and a universal primer site. Each CDR3 protein is one row after TCRdb ran MiXCR on the 5' RACE reads. There are around 530,000 distinct CDR3 sequences in the sample; around 17% occur only once, and 15% to 20% lies in the top ten. V lost 5 bases and J lost 5; bases outside the gene matches: 5. The CDR3 is made up of 14 amino acids. Germline V gene lookup returns CDR1 SEHNR and CDR2 FQNEAQ (reference sequence). The specimen comprised PBMCs, sampled 5 days after the first yellow fever vaccination. The clonotype was recovered from a man between 18 and 35 years old who received the YFV17D yellow fever vaccine. The gene calls are TRBV7-9 and TRBJ1-5; 8 bases map to TRBD1. CDR3 DNA: TGTGCCAGCAGCGACGGACAGGGATATCAGCCCCAGCATTTT. Translated: CASSDGQGYQPQHF. The full variable domain, with the rest looked up from reference TRBV7-9 and TRBJ1-5, is DTGVSQNPRHKITKRGQNVTFRCDPISEHNRLYWYRQTLGQGPEFLTYFQNEAQLEKSRLLSDRFSAERPKGSFSTLEIQRTEQGDSAMYLCASSDGQGYQPQHFGDGTRLSIL.